One and the same sample provided the 27 T cell receptor beta chains below, sequenced in a study of identical twins. TCRdb used MiXCR to reprocess the 5' RACE reads, holding one entry per CDR3 protein. Here the sample spans hundreds of thousands of distinct CDR3 sequences, more than 6.5% being singletons. The data were also submitted as part of a second study, on yellow fever vaccine responses in identical twins.

The sequenced material came from memory (CD45RO+) T cells sorted from blood. The origin of the receptors is a woman aged 18-30 years in good health.

Many counts were recorded for this clonotype. J is TRBJ1-5 and V is TRBV3-1, with D perhaps TRBD1 (6 bases). CDR3 length equals 14 residues. CDR1 LGHDT and CDR2 YNNKEL come from the germline V gene (reference sequence). The ends were cut back, 2 bases at V and 5 bases at J, with 10 bases in the middle. The CDR3 loop is CASSQRGTDQPQHF. The CDR3 DNA reads as TGTGCCAGCAGCCAAAGGGGGACGGATCAGCCCCAGCATTTT.

This chain uses TRBV29-1 with TRBJ2-2, with 7 bases fitting TRBD2. This CDR3 has 11 residues. The germline CDR1 and CDR2 sequences are SQVTM and ANQGSEA. The trim removed 4 bases at V and 7 bases at J, leaving 0 bases unmatched. CDR3 protein: CSVGGGGELFF. The CDR3 DNA reads TGCAGCGTTGGGGGGGGCGGGGAGCTGTTTTTT.

This clonotype showed up just a few times. The chain combines TRBV6-5 with TRBJ1-2; weak D call: TRBD1 (6 bases). Deletions cut 0 bases from V and 7 bases from J, with 18 bases between. The germline V gene encodes CDR1 MNHEY and CDR2 SVGAGI. The CDR3 is 16 residues long. CDR3 in amino acids: CASSYSMAGERSGYTF. The CDR3 bases are TGTGCCAGCAGTTACTCGATGGCAGGGGAGAGGTCTGGCTACACCTTC.

The CDR3 region is CASSATTGGGYNEQFF. The CDR3 DNA reads TGTGCCAGCAGCGCCACCACAGGGGGAGGGTACAATGAGCAGTTCTTC. The chain links TRBV11-2 to TRBJ2-1; a weak D match, TRBD1 (8 bases). The V and J ends lost 5 bases and 4 bases respectively, with 18 bases between them. The germline V gene encodes CDR1 SGHAT and CDR2 FQNNGV. This CDR3 has 16 residues.

This clonotype was observed many times. This chain joins TRBV10-1 and TRBJ2-3; TRBD2 agrees at 7 bases. V shed 6 bases, J shed 1 base, and the junction held 7 bases outside the gene matches. Germline assignment: CDR1 WNHNN and CDR2 SYGVQD (reference sequence). The CDR3 has 15 residues. The CDR3 DNA is TGCGCCAGCAGCAGTGAGAGCGGGGGCACAGATACGCAGTATTTT. Encoded protein: CASSSESGGTDTQYF.

The chain links TRBV20-1 to TRBJ1-1, with a weak D call TRBD1 (5 bases). The CDR3 has 13 residues. V was trimmed by 3 bases and J by 6 bases, leaving 14 bases between them. The V gene's germline CDR1 is DFQATT and CDR2 SNEGSKA (reference sequence). The CDR3 is CSARPTGSAEAFF. DNA for the CDR3: TGCAGTGCTAGGCCCACAGGTTCTGCTGAAGCTTTCTTT.

This clonotype turned up a few times. The rearrangement uses TRBV3-1 and TRBJ2-1; 10 bases fit TRBD2. Germline V CDR1 and CDR2: LGHDT, YNNKEL (reference sequence). The ends lost 1 base at V and 4 bases at J; junction bases unmatched: 4. This CDR3 has 16 residues. The CDR3 DNA is TGTGCCAGCAGCCAAGGTACAGCGGGAGGGTACAATGAGCAGTTCTTC. It specifies CASSQGTAGGYNEQFF.

This sequence joins TRBV7-8 and TRBJ2-3; 7 bases line up with TRBD2. After removal of 6 bases from V and 6 bases from J, the junction contained 15 bases not matched to a gene. Germline CDR1 is SGHVS and CDR2 is FQNEAQ. The CDR3 is 16 residues long. The CDR3 bases are TGTGCCAGCAGATCCCGCGGGGTTGCGGGAGCGGATACGCAGTATTTT. Protein: CASRSRGVAGADTQYF.

The chain recombines TRBV20-1 with TRBJ2-7; D tentatively reads TRBD1 or TRBD2 (5 bases each). The CDR3 extends over 12 amino acids. The V end lost 4 bases, the J end lost 7 bases, and 14 bases lay between the germline ends. In germline, CDR1 is DFQATT, CDR2 SNEGSKA (reference sequence). CDR3 in amino acids: CSATPPGGEQYF. The CDR3 bases are TGCAGTGCTACCCCTCCTGGGGGAGAGCAGTACTTC.

This clonotype turned up a few times. The rearrangement joins TRBV6-1 to TRBJ2-7, with a possible D match to TRBD1 (6 bases). From germline, CDR1 is MNHNS and CDR2 SASEGT. Trimming cost V 6 bases and J 3 bases, with 9 bases left between them. This CDR3 has 12 residues. DNA for the CDR3: TGTGCCAGCAGAATACAGGGCTACGAGCAGTACTTC. Its translation is CASRIQGYEQYF.

This clonotype was counted a few times. The genes are TRBV11-2 and TRBJ2-2, with D possibly TRBD1 on 5 matching bases. The CDR3 runs to 18 residues. Germline-derived CDR1 and CDR2 are SGHAT and FQNNGV. The V end was cut by 2 bases, the J end by 4 bases, with 20 bases between. CDR3 amino acids: CASSLPLGQGGGTGELFF. In nucleotides, the CDR3 is TGTGCCAGCAGCTTACCTCTGGGGCAGGGCGGCGGCACCGGGGAGCTGTTTTTT.

This clonotype was detected ten times or more. The chain links TRBV28 to TRBJ1-5; D is perhaps TRBD1 (6 bases). V lost 3 bases and J lost 4, with 13 bases in between. CDR3 length equals 15 residues. Germline CDR1 MDHEN, CDR2 SYDVKM. DNA of the CDR3: TGTGCCAGCAGTTTGGCAGGGGCCTTTAATCAGCCCCAGCATTTT. It encodes CASSLAGAFNQPQHF.

The sample holds many counts of this clonotype. The V call is TRBV6-6, the J call TRBJ2-5, with D unclear. The ends were cut back, 0 bases at V and 2 bases at J, with 4 bases in the middle. CDR1 and CDR2 (germline): MNHNY, SVGAGI (reference sequence). The CDR3 sequence is 13 residues long. CDR3 residues: CASSYSPQETQYF. The CDR3, as DNA: TGTGCCAGCAGTTACTCGCCGCAAGAGACCCAGTACTTC.

This clonotype was detected many times. The gene calls are TRBV6-1 and TRBJ1-6, with D possibly being TRBD1 (5 bases). This CDR3 contains 14 residues. Deletions cut 2 bases from V and 9 bases from J, with 11 bases between. Germline loops: CDR1 MNHNS, CDR2 SASEGT. CDR3 amino acids: CASSEIDSSSPLHF. As DNA, the CDR3 is TGTGCCAGCAGTGAAATAGACAGTTCTTCACCCCTCCACTTT.

J is TRBJ1-2 and V is TRBV6-1; a weak D match, TRBD1 (5 bases). V lost 5 bases and J lost 2, with 12 bases in between. The length of the CDR3 is 14 residues. Germline CDR1 and CDR2: MNHNS and SASEGT. CDR3 protein: CASSLADRNYGYTF. In DNA, the CDR3 is TGTGCCAGCAGTCTCGCCGACAGAAACTATGGCTACACCTTC.

In this sample, this clonotype turned up many times. The chain is built from TRBV15 and TRBJ2-1; possibly TRBD1 for D (6 bases). Germline V CDR1 and CDR2: LNHNV, YYDKDF (reference sequence). The CDR3 totals 19 residues. The V and J ends lost 4 bases and 6 bases respectively, with 28 bases between them. CDR3 sequence: CATSIGQIHQLSPLNEQFF. The CDR3 DNA follows: TGTGCCACCAGCATCGGACAGATCCATCAACTCTCCCCCCTCAATGAGCAGTTCTTC.

The chain couples TRBV7-8 to TRBJ2-1, with TRBD2 matching over 9 bases. The CDR3 spans 15 residues. The germline V gene has CDR1 SGHVS and CDR2 FQNEAQ. Trimming cost V 6 bases and J 0 bases; bases outside gene matches: 3. The CDR3 nucleotides are TGTGCCAGCAGACTAGCGGGCCGCTCCTACAATGAGCAGTTCTTC. Protein: CASRLAGRSYNEQFF.

The table lists this clonotype with many counts. The chain uses TRBV10-3 and TRBJ2-7; D gene unclear. Germline CDR1 ENHRY, CDR2 SYGVKD. The CDR3 runs to 14 residues. V lost 0 bases and J lost 0, with 6 bases in between. The CDR3 DNA sequence: TGTGCCATCAGTGAGTCGCAAAACTCCTACGAGCAGTACTTC. As protein: CAISESQNSYEQYF.

This clonotype was counted many times. V is TRBV6-1 and J is TRBJ1-5; D call uncertain. V lost 3 bases and J lost 2, with 8 bases in between. The germline V gene encodes CDR1 MNHNS and CDR2 SASEGT. The length of the CDR3 is 14 residues. The chain's CDR3 is CASSEADGNQPQHF. The CDR3 nucleotides are TGTGCCAGCAGTGAGGCGGATGGCAATCAGCCCCAGCATTTT.

This chain connects TRBV6-1 to TRBJ2-1; 10 nucleotides match TRBD2. V was pared by 2 bases and J by 4 bases, with 2 bases of the junction left unmatched. Germline CDR1 reads MNHNS; CDR2 reads SASEGT. The CDR3 length is 15 residues. CDR3 coding DNA: TGTGCCAGCAGTGAAACAGCGGGAGGGTACAATGAGCAGTTCTTC. Its translation is CASSETAGGYNEQFF.

The sample holds a few counts of this clonotype. The chain combines TRBV20-1 with TRBJ2-1; D may be TRBD1 (5 bases). Germline values: CDR1 DFQATT, CDR2 SNEGSKA (reference sequence). The CDR3 spans 13 residues. Trimming stripped 6 bases from V and 7 bases from J, with 16 bases between. The CDR3 is CSANKRGGNEQFF. In DNA, the CDR3 is TGCAGTGCCAACAAAAGGGGCGGAAATGAGCAGTTCTTC.

This clonotype was detected only a few times. V gene TRBV28 combines with J gene TRBJ2-1, with TRBD1 identical over 7 bases. CDR1 and CDR2 from the germline V gene are MDHEN and SYDVKM. The CDR3 is made up of 15 amino acids. J lost 2 bases, V lost 6 bases, and 7 bases had no gene match. CDR3 in amino acids: CASRWSGTAYNEQFF. In DNA form, the CDR3 reads TGTGCCAGCAGGTGGTCAGGGACAGCCTACAATGAGCAGTTCTTC.

The chain employs TRBV7-9 and TRBJ2-3; TRBD1 aligns across 8 bases. The CDR3 is 14 residues long. Germline loops: CDR1 SEHNR, CDR2 FQNEAQ (reference sequence). V was pared by 5 bases and J by 4 bases, with 5 bases of the junction left unmatched. The CDR3 spells CASSPGQVADTQYF. The DNA of the CDR3 is TGTGCCAGCAGCCCGGGACAGGTGGCAGATACGCAGTATTTT. Full variable domain (remainder filled in from reference TRBV7-9 and TRBJ2-3): DTGVSQNPRHKITKRGQNVTFRCDPISEHNRLYWYRQTLGQGPEFLTYFQNEAQLEKSRLLSDRFSAERPKGSFSTLEIQRTEQGDSAMYLCASSPGQVADTQYFGPGTRLTVL.

The table lists this clonotype with a few counts. This sequence joins TRBV12-3 or TRBV12-4 and TRBJ1-5; the D is unclear. V was cut by 5 bases and J by 3 bases, with 8 bases left in between. The CDR3 has 13 residues. The chain's CDR3 is CASSAGANQPQHF. The DNA for the CDR3 is TGTGCCAGCAGTGCAGGTGCCAATCAGCCCCAGCATTTT.

This chain connects TRBV25-1 to TRBJ2-3, with 13 nucleotides matching TRBD2. This CDR3 comprises 18 residues. In germline, CDR1 is MGHDK, CDR2 SYGVNS. V shed 4 bases and J 4 bases; nucleotides not matched to a gene: 11. Here the CDR3 DNA reads TGTGCCAGCAGTGGCTCACTAGCGGGGGGGCCGAGTGCAGATACGCAGTATTTT. Its translation: CASSGSLAGGPSADTQYF.

This clonotype was found a few times. This rearrangement joins TRBV20-1 to TRBJ2-3, with TRBD2 identical over 13 bases. J was trimmed by 7 bases and V by 1 base; bases with no gene match: 2. Germline values: CDR1 DFQATT, CDR2 SNEGSKA (reference sequence). The CDR3 runs to 14 residues. As DNA, the CDR3 is TGCAGTGCTAGAGGGACTAGCGGGAGTAATACGCAGTATTTT. This encodes CSARGTSGSNTQYF.

This clonotype was found many times. The rearrangement uses TRBV12-3 or TRBV12-4 and TRBJ2-1; 12 bases map to TRBD1. The CDR3 has 15 residues. The junction had 8 bases not matched to a gene; V was cut back by 5 bases and J by 9 bases. The CDR3 bases are TGTGCCAGCAGTCTAAGGGACAGGGGGCTCTTTGAGCAGTTCTTC. Its protein is CASSLRDRGLFEQFF.